These 11 T cell receptor beta chains came from one sample sequenced in a study of blood T cell repertoires in COVID-19. Here immunoSEQ multiplex PCR was the method, and the copy in TCRdb shows in-frame clones only, minus some. Of fewer than 200,000 clones listed, around 83% are singletons. The sequencing sample was made of peripheral blood. These receptors were obtained from a woman in her 70s who had recovered from COVID-19.

The CDR3 DNA reads TGCGCCAGCAGCTTGGGCAGCGGGAGGGGTAATGAGCAGTTCTTC. Translated: CASSLGSGRGNEQFF. The rearrangement joins TRBV5-1 to TRBJ2-1; the match to TRBD2 covers 10 bases. V was clipped by 0 bases and J by 7 bases; unmatched bases: 4. This CDR3 contains 15 residues. Germline V gene sequence: CDR1 SGHRS, CDR2 YFSETQ.

This clone was picked up one time. The chain has TRBV7-9 and TRBJ2-1; TRBD2 agrees at 8 bases. V shed 0 bases, J shed 9 bases, and the junction held 7 bases outside the gene matches. Germline CDR1 reads SEHNR; CDR2 reads FQNEAQ (reference sequence). CDR3 size: 15 residues. The CDR3 here is CASSLAGGARGEQFF. The CDR3 bases are TGTGCCAGCAGCTTAGCCGGGGGGGCCCGGGGTGAGCAGTTCTTC.

In its sample, this clone was seen a few times. This chain joins TRBV19 and TRBJ2-1; possibly TRBD1 for D (5 bases). This CDR3 spans 14 amino acids. Deletions cut 6 bases from V and 9 bases from J, with 18 bases between. CDR1 is LNHDA and CDR2 is SQIVND in the germline V gene (reference sequence). The CDR3 reads CASRGLHGSSEQFF. CDR3 sequence (DNA): TGTGCCAGTAGGGGGCTACACGGGTCGAGTGAGCAGTTCTTC.

This clone was seen a single time. V usage is TRBV13 and J usage is TRBJ1-1, with TRBD1 matching 7 bases. With 5 bases clipped from V and 0 bases from J, the junction kept 9 bases outside the gene matches. The CDR3 has 16 residues. Germline CDR1 is PRHDT and CDR2 is FYEKMQ (reference sequence). CDR3 nucleotide sequence: TGTGCCAGCAGCCCCCGGACAGGCAGGGTGAACACTGAAGCTTTCTTT. Translated: CASSPRTGRVNTEAFF.

The CDR3 nucleotides read TGTGCCAGCAGCCCCATGTGGGACAGGGGACAGCCCCAGCATTTT. Protein product: CASSPMWDRGQPQHF. The chain uses TRBV7-8 and TRBJ1-5; the match to TRBD1 covers 10 bases. The CDR3 consists of 15 residues. In germline, CDR1 is SGHVS, CDR2 FQNEAQ. V trimming: 5 bases; J trimming: 7 bases; junction bases outside the gene matches: 8.

The V call is TRBV13, the J call TRBJ2-7; TRBD2 is a possible D gene (5 bases). Trimming stripped 2 bases from V and 3 bases from J, with 17 bases between. The V gene's germline CDR1 is PRHDT and CDR2 FYEKMQ (reference sequence). This CDR3 has 16 amino acids. CDR3 protein: CASSLPASPAVYEQYF. For the CDR3, the DNA is TGTGCCAGCAGCTTACCGGCTAGCCCAGCGGTCTACGAGCAGTACTTC.

The chain links TRBV5-4 to TRBJ2-3; D might be TRBD1 (6 bases). The germline CDR1 and CDR2 sequences are SGHNT and YYREEE (reference sequence). V shed 0 bases and J shed 1 base, with 9 bases lying between them. The CDR3 consists of 15 residues. The CDR3: CASSLEGVGTDTQYF. For the CDR3, the DNA is TGTGCCAGCAGCTTGGAGGGGGTGGGCACAGATACGCAGTATTTT.

This clone was counted many times. The genes are TRBV7-9 and TRBJ2-7; D ambiguous. Trimming cost V 7 bases and J 3 bases, with 10 bases left between them. Germline-derived CDR1 and CDR2 are SEHNR and FQNEAQ (reference sequence). The CDR3 extends over 12 amino acids. The CDR3 region has the DNA TGTGCCAGCACCCATGGCAGCTACGAGCAGTACTTC. This encodes CASTHGSYEQYF.

V gene TRBV6-1 combines with J gene TRBJ1-5; tentatively, D is TRBD1 (6 bases). Germline V gene data show CDR1 as MNHNS and CDR2 as SASEGT. Trimming took 3 bases from V and 9 from J, leaving 12 bases between them. This CDR3 has 13 amino acids. The CDR3 DNA reads as TGTGCCAGCAGTGAGCACAGGGCAAGGCCCCAGCATTTT. The encoded protein is CASSEHRARPQHF.

The chain employs TRBV20-1 and TRBJ2-7; 9 positions agree with TRBD2. CDR3 length: 14 residues. Germline loops: CDR1 DFQATT, CDR2 SNEGSKA (reference sequence). V shed 7 bases and J 6 bases; nucleotides not matched to a gene: 13. CDR3 sequence reads: CSGSGGRALGEQYF. CDR3 DNA: TGCAGTGGTAGTGGCGGGAGGGCCCTTGGCGAGCAGTACTTC.

This chain links TRBV10-3 with TRBJ2-7; maybe TRBD2 (6 bases). The CDR3 runs to 15 residues. The V and J ends lost 2 bases and 2 bases respectively, with 13 bases between them. Looked up from germline, CDR1 is ENHRY and CDR2 is SYGVKD. The CDR3 spells CAISEAGTAPYEQYF. The CDR3 DNA follows: TGTGCCATCAGTGAGGCCGGGACTGCCCCCTACGAGCAGTACTTC.